This T cell receptor (beta chain) originates from a study of response to subunit inactivated influenza vaccine. V lost 4 bases, J lost 5 bases, and 8 bases stayed unmatched. CDR1 is DFQATT, CDR2 SNEGSKA, per germline (reference sequence). The CDR3 extends over 16 amino acids. TCRdb ran MiXCR on the RT-PCR reads and lists one entry per CDR3 protein. The data show around 850,000 distinct CDR3 sequences, roughly 20% seen once. V is TRBV20-1 and J is TRBJ2-1, with TRBD2 identical over 13 bases. This specimen was PBMCs from blood, taken about 5 days after vaccination. This receptor was obtained from a man aged 45 to 65 who received an inactivated influenza vaccine. The CDR3 DNA follows: TGCAGTGCTACGCCCCTAGGACTAGCGGGGGACAATGAGCAGTTCTTC. Protein product: CSATPLGLAGDNEQFF.